This T cell receptor beta chain was sequenced in a study of cytomegalovirus exposure and HLA in healthy donors. The CDR3 has 15 residues. Germline CDR1 is SGHNT and CDR2 is YYREEE (reference sequence). V lost 4 bases to trimming and J lost 9 bases, with 20 bases between them. The PCR had 60 Vbeta and 13 Jbeta primers. Sequencing used immunoSEQ multiplex PCR; TCRdb keeps in-frame clones, though not all of them. Here the sample spans 100,000 to 150,000 clones, roughly 82% being singletons. What was sequenced was PBMCs. The sequence was collected from a male donor in good health and CMV-seropositive. The chain carries TRBV5-4 and TRBJ1-5, with a tentative D call TRBD1 (6 bases). CDR3 residues: CASSQAPDSPWPQHF. Here the CDR3 DNA reads TGTGCCAGCAGCCAGGCACCGGACAGTCCGTGGCCCCAGCATTTT.